The clone carrying this T cell receptor (beta chain) was observed many times. Library preparation tagged each individual cDNA molecule with a unique molecular identifier. TCRdb independently ran MiXCR on the RACE reads; one entry per CDR3 protein. The data show 84,000 or so distinct CDR3 sequences, over 6.5% seen once. This CDR3 spans 14 amino acids. Trimming removed 8 bases from V and 5 bases from J; junction bases left unmatched: 7. CDR1 is LGHNA and CDR2 is YSLEER in the germline V gene. This sample was included in a study of human T cells and chemical hapten exposure. At the level of the study: The patch tests put 0.01% DPC on the skin of the upper back and were read 6 days later. Patients were mainly female, each with alopecia areata, totalis or universalis. Small volume differences among pooled libraries mainly caused per-sample TCR yield variation.

As for time point: pre-sensitization, week 0. Stated treatment: therapeutic diphenylcyclopropenone sensitization with weekly scalp DPC. This clonotype was sampled from a man between 40 and 49 years old with alopecia areata. Some clones in this sample may be carry-over from other donors' samples. The rearrangement links TRBV4-3 to TRBJ2-3, with TRBD2 matching 10 bases. This specimen was whole blood, taken in connection with sensitization to the hapten diphenylcyclopropenone (DPC). The DNA for the CDR3 is TGCGCCAGCCCTAGCGGGAGTGTTGTAGATACGCAGTATTTT. This translates into CASPSGSVVDTQYF.